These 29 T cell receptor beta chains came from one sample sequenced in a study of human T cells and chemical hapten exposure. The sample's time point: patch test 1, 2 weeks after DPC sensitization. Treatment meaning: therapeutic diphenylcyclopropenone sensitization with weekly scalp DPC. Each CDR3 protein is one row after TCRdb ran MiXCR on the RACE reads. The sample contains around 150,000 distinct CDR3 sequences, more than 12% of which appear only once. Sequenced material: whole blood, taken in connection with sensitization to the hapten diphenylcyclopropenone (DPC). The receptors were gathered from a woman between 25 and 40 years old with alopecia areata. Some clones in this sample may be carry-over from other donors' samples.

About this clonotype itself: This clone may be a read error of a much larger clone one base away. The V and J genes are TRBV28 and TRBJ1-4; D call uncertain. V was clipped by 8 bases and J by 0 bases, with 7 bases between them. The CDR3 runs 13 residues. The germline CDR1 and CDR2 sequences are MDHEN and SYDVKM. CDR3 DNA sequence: TGTGCCAGCTGTCAGGCAACTAATGAAAAACTGTTTTTT. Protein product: CASCQATNEKLFF.

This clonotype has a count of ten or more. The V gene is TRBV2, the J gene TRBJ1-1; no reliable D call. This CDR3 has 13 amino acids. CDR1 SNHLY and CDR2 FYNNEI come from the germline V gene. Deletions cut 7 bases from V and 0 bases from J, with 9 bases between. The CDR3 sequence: CASTLRMNTEAFF. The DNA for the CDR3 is TGTGCCAGCACCCTTAGAATGAACACTGAAGCTTTCTTT.

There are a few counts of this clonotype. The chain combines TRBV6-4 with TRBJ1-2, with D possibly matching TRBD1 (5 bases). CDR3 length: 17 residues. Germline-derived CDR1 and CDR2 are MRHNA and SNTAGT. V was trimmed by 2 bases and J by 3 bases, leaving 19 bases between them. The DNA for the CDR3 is TGTGCCAGCAGTGACAAGGGACCAGGGCCCATGGACTATGGCTACACCTTC. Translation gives CASSDKGPGPMDYGYTF.

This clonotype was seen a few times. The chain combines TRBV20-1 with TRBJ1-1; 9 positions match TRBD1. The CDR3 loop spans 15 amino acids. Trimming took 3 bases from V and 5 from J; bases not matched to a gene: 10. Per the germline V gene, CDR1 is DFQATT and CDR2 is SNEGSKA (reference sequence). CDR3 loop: CSARAGQGEITEAFF. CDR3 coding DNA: TGCAGTGCTAGGGCGGGACAGGGAGAAATAACTGAAGCTTTCTTT.

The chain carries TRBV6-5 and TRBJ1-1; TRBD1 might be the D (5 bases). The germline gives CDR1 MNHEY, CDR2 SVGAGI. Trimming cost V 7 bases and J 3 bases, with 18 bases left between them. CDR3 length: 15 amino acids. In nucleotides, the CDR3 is TGTGCCAGCACCGATTCCGTGGGGGGTGACACTGAAGCTTTCTTT. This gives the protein CASTDSVGGDTEAFF.

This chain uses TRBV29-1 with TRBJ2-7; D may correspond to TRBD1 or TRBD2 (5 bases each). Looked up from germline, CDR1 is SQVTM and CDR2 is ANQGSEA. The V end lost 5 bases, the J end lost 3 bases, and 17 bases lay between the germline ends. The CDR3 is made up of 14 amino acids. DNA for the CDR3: TGCAGCGTTTCCCCACGGGACCGTAGCTACGAGCAGTACTTC. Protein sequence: CSVSPRDRSYEQYF.

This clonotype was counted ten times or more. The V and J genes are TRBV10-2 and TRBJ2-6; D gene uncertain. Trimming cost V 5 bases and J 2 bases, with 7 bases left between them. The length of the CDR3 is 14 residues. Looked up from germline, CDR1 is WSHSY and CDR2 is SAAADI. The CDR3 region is CASSSLPGANVLTF. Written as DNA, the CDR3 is TGCGCCAGCAGTTCACTTCCTGGGGCCAACGTCCTGACTTTC.

This chain's CDR3 is CSARSDRGSEKLFF. CDR3 bases: TGCAGTGCTAGATCGGACAGGGGGAGTGAAAAACTGTTTTTT. The chain links TRBV20-1 to TRBJ1-4, with 10 bases matching TRBD1. Germline CDR1 DFQATT, CDR2 SNEGSKA (reference sequence). The CDR3 totals 14 residues. V trimming: 2 bases; J trimming: 7 bases; junction bases outside the gene matches: 4.

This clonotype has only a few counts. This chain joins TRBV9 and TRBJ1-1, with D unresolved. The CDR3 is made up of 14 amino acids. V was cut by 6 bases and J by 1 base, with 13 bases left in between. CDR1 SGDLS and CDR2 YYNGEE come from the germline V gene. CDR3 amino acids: CASNFENPNTEAFF. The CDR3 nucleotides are TGTGCCAGCAATTTCGAAAATCCGAACACTGAAGCTTTCTTT. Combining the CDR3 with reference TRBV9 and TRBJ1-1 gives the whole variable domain DSGVTQTPKHLITATGQRVTLRCSPRSGDLSVYWYQQSLDQGLQFLIQYYNGEERAKGNILERFSAQQFPDLHSELNLSSLELGDSALYFCASNFENPNTEAFFGQGTRLTVV.

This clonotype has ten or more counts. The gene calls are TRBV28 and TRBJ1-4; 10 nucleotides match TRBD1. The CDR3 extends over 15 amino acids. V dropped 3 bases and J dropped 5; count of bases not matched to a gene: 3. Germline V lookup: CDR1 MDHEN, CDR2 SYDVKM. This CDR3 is CASSFPTGGNEKLFF. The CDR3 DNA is TGTGCCAGCAGTTTCCCGACAGGGGGCAATGAAAAACTGTTTTTT.

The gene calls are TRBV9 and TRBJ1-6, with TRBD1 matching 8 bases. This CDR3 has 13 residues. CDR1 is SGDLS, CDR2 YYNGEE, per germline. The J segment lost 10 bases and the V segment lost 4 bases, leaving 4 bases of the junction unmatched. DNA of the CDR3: TGTGCCAGCAGCCCAGGGGGCTGGTCACCCCTCCACTTT. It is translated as CASSPGGWSPLHF.

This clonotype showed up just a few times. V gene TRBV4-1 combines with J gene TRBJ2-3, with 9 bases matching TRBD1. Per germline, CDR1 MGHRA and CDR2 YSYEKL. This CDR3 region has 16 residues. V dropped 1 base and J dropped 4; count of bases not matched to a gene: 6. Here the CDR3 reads CASSQGTGGASDTQYF. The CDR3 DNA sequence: TGCGCCAGCAGCCAAGGAACAGGGGGCGCTTCAGATACGCAGTATTTT.

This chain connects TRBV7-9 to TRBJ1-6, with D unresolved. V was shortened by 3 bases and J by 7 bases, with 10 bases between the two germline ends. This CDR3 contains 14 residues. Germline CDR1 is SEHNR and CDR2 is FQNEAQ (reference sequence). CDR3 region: CASSLDLFNSPLHF. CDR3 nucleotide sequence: TGTGCCAGCAGCTTGGATCTCTTCAATTCACCCCTCCACTTT.

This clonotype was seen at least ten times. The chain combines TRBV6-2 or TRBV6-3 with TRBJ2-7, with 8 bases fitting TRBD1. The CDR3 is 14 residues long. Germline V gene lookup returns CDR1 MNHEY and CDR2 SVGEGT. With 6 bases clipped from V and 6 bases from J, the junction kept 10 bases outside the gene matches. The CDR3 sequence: CASSSRGQEREQYF. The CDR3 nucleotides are TGTGCCAGCAGCAGCAGGGGGCAAGAGCGCGAGCAGTACTTC.

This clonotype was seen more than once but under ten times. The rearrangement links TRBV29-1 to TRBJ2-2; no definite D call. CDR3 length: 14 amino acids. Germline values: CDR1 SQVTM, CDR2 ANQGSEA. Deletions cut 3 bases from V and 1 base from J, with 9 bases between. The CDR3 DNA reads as TGCAGCGTTGAGCTAATAGGGAACACCGGGGAGCTGTTTTTT. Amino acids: CSVELIGNTGELFF.

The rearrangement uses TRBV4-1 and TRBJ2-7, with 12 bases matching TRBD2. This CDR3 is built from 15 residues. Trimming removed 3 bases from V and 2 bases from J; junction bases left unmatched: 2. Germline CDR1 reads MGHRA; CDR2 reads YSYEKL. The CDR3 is CASSQTSGSAYEQYF. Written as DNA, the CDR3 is TGCGCCAGCAGCCAGACTAGCGGGAGCGCCTACGAGCAGTACTTC.

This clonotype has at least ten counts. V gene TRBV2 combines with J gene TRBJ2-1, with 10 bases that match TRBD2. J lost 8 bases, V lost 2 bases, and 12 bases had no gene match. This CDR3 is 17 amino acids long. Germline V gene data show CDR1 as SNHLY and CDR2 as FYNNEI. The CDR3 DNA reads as TGTGCCAGCAGTGAAACTAGCGGGGCCGCCTACTTCTATGAGCAGTTCTTC. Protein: CASSETSGAAYFYEQFF.

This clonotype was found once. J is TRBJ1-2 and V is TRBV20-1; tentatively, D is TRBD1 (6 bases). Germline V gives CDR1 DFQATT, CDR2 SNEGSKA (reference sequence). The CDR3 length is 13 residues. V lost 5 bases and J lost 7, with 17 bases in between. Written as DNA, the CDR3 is TGCAGTGCTCCATATTCCCAGGGGCCTGGCTACACCTTC. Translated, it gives CSAPYSQGPGYTF.

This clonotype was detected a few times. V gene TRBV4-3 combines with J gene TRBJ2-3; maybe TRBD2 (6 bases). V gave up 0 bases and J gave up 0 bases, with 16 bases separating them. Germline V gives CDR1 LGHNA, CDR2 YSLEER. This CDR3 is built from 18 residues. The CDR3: CASSQDPPGGISTDTQYF. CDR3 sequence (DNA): TGCGCCAGCAGCCAAGATCCACCAGGCGGGATCAGCACAGATACGCAGTATTTT.

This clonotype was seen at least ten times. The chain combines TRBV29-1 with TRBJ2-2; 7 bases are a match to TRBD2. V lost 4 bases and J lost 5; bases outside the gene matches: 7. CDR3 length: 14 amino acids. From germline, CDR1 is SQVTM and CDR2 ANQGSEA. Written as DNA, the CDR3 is TGCAGCGTTGCGACTAGCCTGCTAACCGGGGAGCTGTTTTTT. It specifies CSVATSLLTGELFF.

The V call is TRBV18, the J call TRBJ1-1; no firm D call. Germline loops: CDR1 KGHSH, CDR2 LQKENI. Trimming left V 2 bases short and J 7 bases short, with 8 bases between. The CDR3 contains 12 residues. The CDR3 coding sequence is TGTGCCAGCTCACCAAGTGGCGTTGAAGCTTTCTTT. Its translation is CASSPSGVEAFF.

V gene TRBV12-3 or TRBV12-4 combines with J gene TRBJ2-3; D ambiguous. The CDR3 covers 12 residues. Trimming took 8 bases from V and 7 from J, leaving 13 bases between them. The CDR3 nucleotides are TGTGCCAGCTTGGGTTTGGGGTATACGCAGTATTTT. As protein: CASLGLGYTQYF.

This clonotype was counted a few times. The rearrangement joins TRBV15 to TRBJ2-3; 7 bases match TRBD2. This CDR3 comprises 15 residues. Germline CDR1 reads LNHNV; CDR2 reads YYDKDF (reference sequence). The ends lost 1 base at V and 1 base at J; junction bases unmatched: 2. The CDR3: CATSRVGGGTDTQYF. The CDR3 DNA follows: TGTGCCACCAGCAGAGTTGGGGGGGGCACAGATACGCAGTATTTT.

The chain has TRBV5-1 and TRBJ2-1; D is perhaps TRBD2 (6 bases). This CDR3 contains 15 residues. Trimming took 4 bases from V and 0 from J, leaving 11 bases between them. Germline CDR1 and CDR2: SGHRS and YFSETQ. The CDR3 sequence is CASSEGTFSYNEQFF. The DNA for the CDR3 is TGCGCCAGCAGCGAAGGGACTTTCTCCTACAATGAGCAGTTCTTC.

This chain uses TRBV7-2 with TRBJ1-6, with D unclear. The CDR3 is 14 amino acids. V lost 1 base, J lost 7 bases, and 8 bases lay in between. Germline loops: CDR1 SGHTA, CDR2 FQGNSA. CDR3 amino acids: CASSLGGTNSPLHF. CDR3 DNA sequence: TGTGCCAGCAGCTTAGGGGGTACAAATTCACCCCTCCACTTT.

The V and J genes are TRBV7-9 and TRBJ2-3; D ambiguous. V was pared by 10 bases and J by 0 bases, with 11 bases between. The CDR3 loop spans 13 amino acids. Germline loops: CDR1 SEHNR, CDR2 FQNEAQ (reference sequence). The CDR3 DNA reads TGTGCCACCCCACACGGGAGCACAGATACGCAGTATTTT. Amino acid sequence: CATPHGSTDTQYF.

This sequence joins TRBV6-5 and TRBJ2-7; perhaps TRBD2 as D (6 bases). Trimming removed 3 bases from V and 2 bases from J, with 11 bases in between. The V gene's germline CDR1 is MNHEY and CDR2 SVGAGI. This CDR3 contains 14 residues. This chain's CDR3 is CASSYWEATYEQYF. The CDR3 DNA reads TGTGCCAGCAGTTATTGGGAGGCAACCTACGAGCAGTACTTC.

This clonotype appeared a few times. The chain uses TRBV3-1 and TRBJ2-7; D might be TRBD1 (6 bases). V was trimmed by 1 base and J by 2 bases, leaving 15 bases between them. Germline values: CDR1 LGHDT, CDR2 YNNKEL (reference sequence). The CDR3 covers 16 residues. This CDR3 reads CASSQVTQGLAYEQYF. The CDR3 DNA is TGTGCCAGCAGCCAAGTGACACAGGGTCTTGCCTACGAGCAGTACTTC.

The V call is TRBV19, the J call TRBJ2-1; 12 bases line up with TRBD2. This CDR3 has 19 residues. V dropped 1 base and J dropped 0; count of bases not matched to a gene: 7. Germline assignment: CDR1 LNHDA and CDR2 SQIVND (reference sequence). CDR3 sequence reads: CASSIVGLAGGSSYNEQFF. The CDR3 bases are TGTGCCAGTAGTATAGTAGGGCTAGCGGGGGGGTCCTCCTACAATGAGCAGTTCTTC.